Following are 18 T cell receptor beta chains from one sample sequenced in a study of blood T cell repertoires in COVID-19. Measured with immunoSEQ multiplex PCR; TCRdb has only the in-frame clones, and not every one. This sample has roughly 300,000 clones, with around 86% found just once. The specimen was PBMCs or T cells enriched from blood (not recorded which). The receptor source for this set is a woman aged 40 to 50 with acute COVID-19.

A single count supports this clone. The CDR3 loop reads CASTRTAGTYEQYF. The CDR3 coding sequence is TGTGCCAGCACTAGGACAGCAGGTACCTACGAGCAGTACTTC. The chain combines TRBV6-5 with TRBJ2-7, with D perhaps matching TRBD1 (6 bases). CDR1 and CDR2 from the germline V gene are MNHEY and SVGAGI. The ends were cut back, 7 bases at V and 2 bases at J, with 15 bases in the middle. The CDR3 is made up of 14 amino acids.

The chain has TRBV6-5 and TRBJ1-5, with D hard to call. V was shortened by 5 bases and J by 6 bases, with 11 bases between the two germline ends. CDR1 MNHEY and CDR2 SVGAGI come from the germline V gene. The CDR3 is 13 residues long. The CDR3: CASSPSRSQPQHF. CDR3 nucleotides: TGTGCCAGCAGTCCCTCGCGTAGTCAGCCCCAGCATTTT.

Only one count was recorded for this clone. The chain combines TRBV6-5 with TRBJ2-7; 7 positions match TRBD1. Unmatched junction bases numbered 14, after V lost 6 bases and J lost 9 bases. The CDR3 loop spans 14 amino acids. Germline CDR1 reads MNHEY; CDR2 reads SVGAGI. The CDR3 DNA reads TGTGCCAGCAGCCGAAGACAGGGCAAATTTTGGCAGTACTTC. This codes for CASSRRQGKFWQYF.

V is TRBV9 and J is TRBJ2-3; perhaps TRBD2 as D (6 bases). Germline CDR1 reads SGDLS; CDR2 reads YYNGEE. V shed 6 bases and J shed 0 bases, with 8 bases lying between them. CDR3 length: 13 amino acids. DNA for the CDR3: TGTGCCAGCAATAGCGGCAGCACAGATACGCAGTATTTT. Its translation: CASNSGSTDTQYF.

The V call is TRBV5-1, the J call TRBJ2-1; 10 bases agree with TRBD2. Germline lookup yields CDR1 SGHRS and CDR2 YFSETQ. V dropped 4 bases and J dropped 6; count of bases not matched to a gene: 10. The CDR3 has 16 amino acids. CDR3 amino acids: CASSRILAGVVNEQFF. The CDR3 bases are TGCGCCAGCAGCAGAATTCTAGCGGGAGTGGTCAATGAGCAGTTCTTC.

This sequence joins TRBV5-1 and TRBJ1-5, with a possible D match to TRBD1 (5 bases). The CDR3 extends over 16 amino acids. Deletions cut 3 bases from V and 0 bases from J, with 13 bases between. Germline V gene sequence: CDR1 SGHRS, CDR2 YFSETQ. Here the CDR3 reads CASSSGVGYSNQPQHF. CDR3 nucleotides: TGCGCCAGCAGCTCGGGGGTAGGATATAGCAATCAGCCCCAGCATTTT.

This clone occurred a few times. The chain joins TRBV4-2 to TRBJ2-5; possibly TRBD1 for D (5 bases). V was clipped by 6 bases and J by 4 bases, with 12 bases between them. Germline CDR1 reads LGHNA; CDR2 reads YNFKEQ. This CDR3 has 13 amino acids. CDR3 nucleotides: TGTGCCAGCAGTTCAGGGATTGGAGAGACCCAGTACTTC. This gives the protein CASSSGIGETQYF.

This clone was detected only once. The chain combines TRBV7-2 with TRBJ2-5; perhaps TRBD1 as D (5 bases). Germline CDR1 SGHTA, CDR2 FQGNSA. The CDR3 loop spans 15 amino acids. Trimming removed 3 bases from V and 2 bases from J, with 13 bases in between. The CDR3 DNA follows: TGTGCCAGCAGCTTTTATATGGGGCCTCAAGAGACCCAGTACTTC. It encodes CASSFYMGPQETQYF.

This clone was seen just once. J is TRBJ2-1 and V is TRBV7-3; 12 nucleotides line up with TRBD2. V gave up 3 bases and J gave up 8 bases; unmatched junction bases: 14. The CDR3 length is 18 residues. CDR1 and CDR2 (germline): SGHTA, FQGTGA. The CDR3 spells CASSFSASGRAPSHEQFF. The CDR3 DNA follows: TGTGCCAGCAGCTTTTCCGCTAGCGGGAGGGCCCCAAGCCATGAGCAGTTCTTC.

This clone has only one observation. The J gene is TRBJ2-3, the V gene TRBV5-6; TRBD1 aligns across 9 bases. CDR1 is SGHDT and CDR2 is YYEEEE in the germline V gene. The junction had 7 bases not matched to a gene; V was cut back by 4 bases and J by 4 bases. This CDR3 has 15 amino acids. This chain's CDR3 is CASSTPGQGADTQYF. Written as DNA, the CDR3 is TGTGCCAGCAGCACTCCGGGACAGGGTGCAGATACGCAGTATTTT.

V gene TRBV20-1 combines with J gene TRBJ1-2, with no clear D. Germline values: CDR1 DFQATT, CDR2 SNEGSKA (reference sequence). The CDR3 consists of 9 residues. Between the trimmed V and J ends, which lost 6 bases and 8 bases, there was a span of 7 bases. CDR3 nucleotide sequence: TGCAGTGCCCCGGTGGGCTACACCTTC. Translated, it gives CSAPVGYTF.

Of note for this clone: Within the sample, other DNA sequences also encode this same CDR3. V is TRBV18 and J is TRBJ2-7, with 7 bases that match TRBD1. The J segment lost 2 bases and the V segment lost 3 bases, leaving 1 base of the junction unmatched. This CDR3 spans 13 amino acids. Germline-derived CDR1 and CDR2 are KGHSH and LQKENI. The CDR3 DNA reads TGTGCCAGCTCACCGGGACAGACCTACGAGCAGTACTTC. Translating it yields CASSPGQTYEQYF.

This chain uses TRBV5-4 with TRBJ1-3, with D perhaps matching TRBD1 (6 bases). Germline lookup yields CDR1 SGHNT and CDR2 YYREEE (reference sequence). Trimming took off 1 base at V and 8 bases at J, with 10 bases between the two ends. The CDR3 extends over 13 amino acids. DNA for the CDR3: TGTGCCAGCAGCTTGAACAGGGATGACACCATATATTTT. Its translation is CASSLNRDDTIYF.

This clone was counted a few times. This chain connects TRBV7-8 to TRBJ2-2; D is perhaps TRBD1 (5 bases). Germline CDR1 and CDR2: SGHVS and FQNEAQ. The CDR3 spans 15 residues. The V and J ends lost 7 bases and 0 bases respectively, with 12 bases between them. The CDR3 sequence is CASMGRSTNTGELFF. For the CDR3, the DNA is TGTGCCAGCATGGGGCGTTCGACGAACACCGGGGAGCTGTTTTTT.

The chain recombines TRBV29-1 with TRBJ2-1; TRBD1 aligns across 7 bases. V was pared by 7 bases and J by 3 bases, with 9 bases of the junction left unmatched. This CDR3 has 14 amino acids. Germline V lookup: CDR1 SQVTM, CDR2 ANQGSEA. CDR3 loop: CSGRDSSIYNEQFF. CDR3 bases: TGCAGCGGACGGGACAGCTCCATCTACAATGAGCAGTTCTTC.

For the CDR3, the DNA is TGTGCCAGCAGTTTGTACCGGAGCTCCTATAATTCACCCCTCCACTTT. Translated, it gives CASSLYRSSYNSPLHF. The chain joins TRBV6-5 to TRBJ1-6; D is ambiguous. CDR1 is MNHEY, CDR2 SVGAGI, per germline. The CDR3 totals 16 residues. V shed 4 bases and J shed 0 bases, with 10 bases lying between them.

V and J are TRBV5-4 and TRBJ2-7; D remains unclear. Per the germline V gene, CDR1 is SGHNT and CDR2 is YYREEE (reference sequence). This CDR3 is built from 12 residues. V lost 1 base and J lost 6, with 8 bases in between. Here the CDR3 DNA reads TGTGCCAGCAGCTTGTTACCAGGCGAGCAGTACTTC. Residues: CASSLLPGEQYF.

This rearrangement joins TRBV11-2 to TRBJ1-5; D remains unclear. CDR1 is SGHAT and CDR2 is FQNNGV in the germline V gene. V shed 1 base and J shed 9 bases, with 7 bases lying between them. The CDR3 spans 12 residues. This CDR3 is CASSLGGGPQHF. The CDR3 DNA follows: TGTGCCAGCAGCTTAGGTGGAGGGCCCCAGCATTTT.